Sequencing of this TCR beta chain was carried out in a study of T-cell reconstitution after alpha-beta-depleted transplantation in children (dated by TCRdb to the mid-2010s). Some background on the complete study: T-cell immune reconstitution after TCRalphabeta/CD19-depleted allogeneic hematopoietic cell transplantation in children was quantitatively tracked in the study by means of TCR repertoire profiling. Paper-wide results and their limitations: The frequencies of hyperexpanded clones fell over the following months, and after one year, T-cell counts and TCRbeta diversity were mostly attributed to newly produced T cells. About two months after transplant, the apparently early recovery of alphabetaT-cell counts reportedly depended on just several hundred clones that had expanded rapidly and came from non-depleted graft cells. In some patients, high TCRbeta diversity at day 60 was attributed to recipient T cells and intrathymic progenitors that had survived conditioning.

This clonotype was found a few times. It lacks a known antigen. No qualities accompany the bases; no much larger clone lies one base away. The treatment or condition label for this specimen denotes: allogeneic hematopoietic cell transplantation with graft depleted of TCRalphabeta T cells and CD19 B cells. TCRalphabeta/CD19-depleted allogeneic hematopoietic cell grafts were given to the transplant recipients, all of whom were children. Library creation used PCR. Sequencing instrument: Illumina HiSeq 2500. TCR libraries were prepared with molecular barcoding, using unique molecular identifiers to normalize TCRbeta repertoire quantification. TCRdb's own reprocessing of the public reads used fastp at Q25 and MiXCR and kept productive beta chains. Each CDR3 protein appears once, grouped with its most common genes and DNA. For this sample the table gives just over 950,000 distinct CDR3 sequences, of which about 26% were detected only once. The ten largest clones capture over 25% of the sample.

The CDR3, cysteine through phenylalanine, is 15 amino acids long. Just the 45-base CDR3 DNA is kept, in frame starting at base 1. Trimming leaves V shorter by 6 bases and J shorter by 3 bases, with the junction holding 8 bases beyond the gene matches. The germline V gene yields MNHEY for CDR1 and SVGAGI for CDR2. The V and J genes are TRBV6-5 and TRBJ1-5; 7 bases in between match TRBD1. The TCR was taken from a boy younger than two who had a stem cell transplant for SCID, so the T cells may come from the graft donor. The starting material was PBMCs, mostly from graft donor cells, obtained 360 days after TCRalphabeta/CD19-depleted stem cell transplant. The DNA reads as follows: TGTGCCAGCAGAAAGATTGACAGGGACAATCAGCCCCAGCATTTT. This encodes CASRKIDRDNQPQHF.